The 20 T cell receptor beta chains in this list originate from one sample, sequenced in a study of cytomegalovirus exposure and HLA in healthy donors. The PCR used 60 Vbeta and 13 Jbeta primers. The protocol was immunoSEQ multiplex PCR, while the TCRdb copy is restricted to in-frame clones and leaves out a portion. The data show fewer than 150,000 clones, 80% seen once. The specimen was PBMCs. These receptors were taken from a male donor in good health and CMV-seronegative.

The chain recombines TRBV7-6 with TRBJ2-3; TRBD2 matches 8 bases. The CDR3 is 15 amino acids. Germline V lookup: CDR1 SGHVS, CDR2 FNYEAQ. The trim removed 8 bases at V and 3 bases at J, leaving 10 bases unmatched. DNA of the CDR3: TGTGCCAGCGCTTTTATCGGGGGGGCAACAGATACGCAGTATTTT. Translating it yields CASAFIGGATDTQYF.

The chain combines TRBV7-9 with TRBJ1-4, with D unresolved. The germline CDR1 and CDR2 sequences are SEHNR and FQNEAQ (reference sequence). V was shortened by 1 base and J by 0 bases, with 6 bases between the two germline ends. The CDR3 spans 15 residues. CDR3 nucleotide sequence: TGTGCCAGCAGCTTAGTCGACACAACTAATGAAAAACTGTTTTTT. Translating it yields CASSLVDTTNEKLFF.

The sample holds one count of this clone. The chain couples TRBV6-1 to TRBJ1-4; D not resolved. The CDR3 spans 16 residues. The germline V gene has CDR1 MNHNS and CDR2 SASEGT. V lost 4 bases, J lost 5 bases, and 17 bases lay in between. The CDR3 region is CASSGRPSDRNEKLFF. CDR3 coding DNA: TGTGCCAGCAGTGGACGCCCGAGCGATAGAAATGAAAAACTGTTTTTT.

The chain carries TRBV7-6 and TRBJ2-7, with D maybe TRBD2 (6 bases). Trimming removed 0 bases from V and 4 bases from J, with 10 bases in between. The germline gives CDR1 SGHVS, CDR2 FNYEAQ. CDR3 length: 14 amino acids. CDR3 in amino acids: CASSLAPREYEQYF. The CDR3 DNA reads as TGTGCCAGCAGCTTAGCCCCGCGGGAATACGAGCAGTACTTC.

The chain combines TRBV7-8 with TRBJ1-4, with a tentative D call TRBD1 (6 bases). The CDR3 extends over 13 amino acids. V was shortened by 6 bases and J by 8 bases, with 13 bases between the two germline ends. Germline V gene data show CDR1 as SGHVS and CDR2 as FQNEAQ. CDR3 coding DNA: TGTGCCAGCAGTCAGGGGTGGGAAGAAAAACTGTTTTTT. Protein product: CASSQGWEEKLFF.

This clone appeared once. This chain connects TRBV27 to TRBJ1-5; D is possibly TRBD1 (6 bases). Germline V CDR1 and CDR2: MNHEY, SMNVEV (reference sequence). V was trimmed by 0 bases and J by 2 bases, leaving 8 bases between them. CDR3 length equals 15 residues. This CDR3 reads CASSLSRTGNQPQHF. The CDR3 region has the DNA TGTGCCAGCAGTTTATCCAGGACAGGCAATCAGCCCCAGCATTTT.

The V gene is TRBV27, the J gene TRBJ2-7, with 7 bases that match TRBD1. Germline trimming cut 4 bases from V and 2 bases from J; bases unmatched to any gene: 5. The CDR3 contains 14 residues. Germline V lookup: CDR1 MNHEY, CDR2 SMNVEV (reference sequence). CDR3 DNA sequence: TGTGCCAGCAGTTCCGGGGACAGCGCCTACGAGCAGTACTTC. Protein: CASSSGDSAYEQYF.

The rearrangement uses TRBV7-9 and TRBJ2-1, with 7 bases fitting TRBD2. After removal of 1 base from V and 10 bases from J, the junction contained 10 bases not matched to a gene. CDR1 and CDR2 (germline): SEHNR, FQNEAQ (reference sequence). This CDR3 contains 15 residues. CDR3 DNA: TGTGCCAGCAGCTTAGGGGGGGGGACTCTCTCGGAGCAGTTCTTC. It codes for CASSLGGGTLSEQFF.

The chain couples TRBV5-4 to TRBJ2-1, with 8 bases that match TRBD2. The junction had 7 bases not matched to a gene; V was cut back by 4 bases and J by 4 bases. CDR3 length: 15 amino acids. Germline V gene lookup returns CDR1 SGHNT and CDR2 YYREEE (reference sequence). CDR3 bases: TGTGCCAGCAGCCGGGGGGGCCGAGAGTACAATGAGCAGTTCTTC. It yields the protein CASSRGGREYNEQFF.

The chain carries TRBV28 and TRBJ1-1; TRBD1 might be the D (5 bases). The CDR3 loop spans 16 amino acids. V was cut by 1 base and J by 5 bases, with 17 bases left in between. Germline lookup yields CDR1 MDHEN and CDR2 SYDVKM. The CDR3 protein is CASSLSYSRQRTEAFF. The DNA for the CDR3 is TGTGCCAGCAGTTTATCCTACTCGAGACAGCGTACTGAAGCTTTCTTT.

J is TRBJ1-6 and V is TRBV7-7; possible D gene TRBD1, 5 bases. The germline gives CDR1 SSHAT, CDR2 FNYEAQ (reference sequence). V lost 0 bases to trimming and J lost 0 bases, with 15 bases between them. The CDR3 spans 19 residues. The CDR3 DNA sequence: TGTGCCAGCAGCTTAGCGTGGGGCCAGCCATACTCCTATAATTCACCCCTCCACTTT. Its translation is CASSLAWGQPYSYNSPLHF.

The CDR3 coding sequence is TGCGCCAGCAGTGAGTCGGTCAGCGGGGGGAGCACAGATACGCAGTATTTT. This sequence encodes CASSESVSGGSTDTQYF. The V call is TRBV10-1, the J call TRBJ2-3, with 9 bases lining up with TRBD2. The CDR3 totals 17 residues. J was trimmed by 0 bases and V by 0 bases; bases with no gene match: 4. Germline CDR1 is WNHNN and CDR2 is SYGVQD (reference sequence).

V usage is TRBV11-2 and J usage is TRBJ2-7, with 8 bases lining up with TRBD2. Germline V gene data show CDR1 as SGHAT and CDR2 as FQNNGV. The CDR3 runs to 15 residues. The trim removed 0 bases at V and 2 bases at J, leaving 3 bases unmatched. This CDR3 is CASSLERGGTYEQYF. CDR3 nucleotide sequence: TGTGCCAGCAGCTTAGAACGGGGGGGGACCTACGAGCAGTACTTC.

The chain joins TRBV5-6 to TRBJ2-1; tentatively, D is TRBD2 (7 bases). Germline V gene sequence: CDR1 SGHDT, CDR2 YYEEEE. Trimming shortened V by 0 bases and J by 3 bases, and 16 bases separated the two germline ends. CDR3 length: 17 amino acids. The CDR3 coding sequence is TGTGCCAGCAGCTTGGCCTGGGGGGGGGCCCGCTACAATGAGCAGTTCTTC. Translated, it gives CASSLAWGGARYNEQFF.

This rearrangement joins TRBV1 to TRBJ1-4; TRBD1 is the table's D call and was not checked against the DNA. TRBV1 is a recognized pseudogene. The CDR3 contains 11 residues. As DNA, the CDR3 is TGCACCAGCAGCCAAAGACAGAAACTGTTTTTT. Protein sequence: CTSSQRQKLFF.

This clone was observed a single time. The chain carries TRBV9 and TRBJ2-2, with TRBD1 matching over 8 bases. V was pared by 0 bases and J by 3 bases, with 4 bases of the junction left unmatched. Germline lookup yields CDR1 SGDLS and CDR2 YYNGEE. The CDR3 loop spans 16 amino acids. The CDR3 DNA is TGTGCCAGCAGCGTAGGCGGACAGGGCTACACCGGGGAGCTGTTTTTT. This gives the protein CASSVGGQGYTGELFF.

The chain recombines TRBV5-1 with TRBJ2-7; no clear D gene. Trimming cost V 5 bases and J 2 bases, with 14 bases left between them. The CDR3 totals 14 residues. The germline V gene has CDR1 SGHRS and CDR2 YFSETQ. The CDR3 sequence: CASSSSPLTYEQYF. The CDR3 coding sequence is TGCGCCAGCAGTTCATCACCACTGACCTACGAGCAGTACTTC.

The CDR3 sequence: CASSITRGTGGNTYEQYF. The DNA for the CDR3 is TGTGCCAGTAGTATAACGCGAGGGACAGGGGGGAACACCTACGAGCAGTACTTC. V gene TRBV19 combines with J gene TRBJ2-7; TRBD1 matches at 11 bases. This CDR3 has 18 amino acids. Germline V gene sequence: CDR1 LNHDA, CDR2 SQIVND (reference sequence). V lost 2 bases, J lost 2 bases, and 11 bases stayed unmatched.

The V and J genes are TRBV30 and TRBJ1-2, with D uncertain. Germline-derived CDR1 and CDR2 are GTSNPN and SVGIG (reference sequence). There are 14 residues in the CDR3. V was pared by 6 bases and J by 8 bases, with 22 bases between. CDR3 sequence (DNA): TGTGCCTGCCCATCGGGGTCGGGATTAAGAGGCTACACCTTC. This encodes CACPSGSGLRGYTF. Combining the CDR3 with reference TRBV30 and TRBJ1-2 gives the whole variable domain SQTIHQWPATLVQPVGSPLSLECTVEGTSNPNLYWYRQAAGRGLQLLFYSVGIGQISSEVPQNLSASRPQDRQFILSSKKLLLSDSGFYLCACPSGSGLRGYTFGSGTRLTVV.

This chain joins TRBV6-4 and TRBJ1-1, with D unresolved. V lost 4 bases, J lost 5 bases, and 14 bases lay in between. Germline CDR1 MRHNA, CDR2 SNTAGT. This CDR3 is 14 amino acids long. The CDR3 DNA reads as TGTGCCAGCAGTGCCGTTGCCGGGAAGACTGAAGCTTTCTTT. Its translation: CASSAVAGKTEAFF.